This is a list of T cell receptor beta chains from one sample in a study of blood T cell repertoires in COVID-19. Profiling relied on immunoSEQ multiplex PCR, and the TCRdb table lists in-frame clones only, not all of them. The sample has roughly 100,000 clones; around 80% are singletons. Sequences were obtained from peripheral blood. These receptors originate from a man in his sixties with active or convalescent COVID-19. The CDR3 runs from the conserved cysteine through the conserved F or W.

J gene,V gene,CDR3 protein
TRBJ2-7,TRBV5-5,CASTDPGSSYEQYF
TRBJ1-2,TRBV20-1,CSASGQGVRGYTF
TRBJ2-3,TRBV7-9,CASSPGLAGLSTDTQYF
TRBJ1-5,TRBV18,CASSPDRYQPQHF
TRBJ2-2,TRBV7-9,CASSLTVQGTGELFF
TRBJ2-7,TRBV7-9,CASSPGTSGAYEQYF
TRBJ1-2,TRBV6-2/TRBV6-3,CASSSVRVRTLYGYTF
TRBJ2-3,TRBV2,CASSRQGARADTQYF
TRBJ2-5,TRBV11-2,CASSFLAGAPYVDF
TRBJ2-7,TRBV28,CASTGILYEQYF
TRBJ1-6,TRBV3-1/TRBV3-2,CASSRRTGDNSPLHF
TRBJ2-2,TRBV19,CASRQTSGPTGELFF
TRBJ1-4,TRBV7-9,CASSPLVGTGDGEKLFF
TRBJ1-2,TRBV10-3,CAISESPGDGYTF
TRBJ1-5,TRBV6-6,CASRSTWSNQPQHF
TRBJ1-2,TRBV2,CASRSTGVGGYTF
TRBJ1-1,TRBV27,CASSLSTGGYTEAFF
TRBJ1-6,TRBV27,CASSLGQGDNSPLHF
TRBJ1-4,TRBV11-2,CASSRGQLNEKLFF
TRBJ1-2,TRBV5-1,CASSLGSHGYTF
TRBJ2-1,TRBV10-3,CAISGSGRANNEQFF
TRBJ1-6,TRBV6-6,CASSRQGMGSPLHF
TRBJ2-1,TRBV14,CASSQDRRAGVYNEQFF
TRBJ2-7,TRBV7-9,CASSWEASGSGEQYF
TRBJ2-1,TRBV7-9,CASRSPQGSEQFF
TRBJ1-2,TRBV6-5,CASGDRGAFGYTF
TRBJ1-5,TRBV6-5,CASHRTANQPQHF
TRBJ2-2,TRBV5-6,CASSLLSGATGELFF
TRBJ2-1,TRBV2,CASIFAQQGPREYNEQFF
TRBJ2-7,TRBV20-1,CSASKKAGGPYEQYF
TRBJ1-3,TRBV2,CASSGAGSGNTIYF
TRBJ2-2,TRBV29-1,CSVGSGPNTGELFF
TRBJ1-1,TRBV30,CAWSREGEAFF